This T cell receptor (beta chain) was sequenced during a study of regulatory T cells in long-lasting Graves disease. V lost 5 bases, J lost 0 bases, and 11 bases lay in between. Germline loops: CDR1 SGHAT, CDR2 FQNNGV. This CDR3 is 15 amino acids long. To make TCR beta libraries, researchers used iRepertoire HTBI primers and Arm-PCR of CDR3 regions. TCRdb re-called the multiplex PCR reads with MiXCR, one entry per CDR3 protein. The sample carries about 450,000 distinct CDR3 sequences, 20% to 30% recorded once. This clonotype was seen repeatedly, ten times or more. Its antigen remains unknown. Findings of the study overall: TRBV28, TRBJ1-2 and TRBJ2-5 were favored in persistent disease.

The time point is: persistent/refractory GD, antithyroid drugs over 5 years with positive TRAb. The TCR library used RNA extracted from PBMCs. V usage is TRBV11-2 and J usage is TRBJ2-4, with a possible D match to TRBD1 (6 bases). The sequencing used peripheral blood mononuclear cells (PBMCs), collected when the disease was refractory, from a patient treated with antithyroid drugs. This TCR derives from a female donor with Graves disease. The DNA for the CDR3 is TGTGCCAGCAGCCCGACACAGGGAGCCAAAAACATTCAGTACTTC. As protein: CASSPTQGAKNIQYF.